One sample yielded the 19 T cell receptor beta chains listed below, sequenced in a study of blood T cell repertoires in COVID-19. The table came from immunoSEQ multiplex PCR; TCRdb's copy has only in-frame clones and leaves some out. The sample lists about 86,000 clones; approximately 80% were seen once. The sequenced sample consisted of peripheral blood. These receptors were taken from an elderly woman with active or convalescent COVID-19.

The chain couples TRBV18 to TRBJ2-1; 11 bases line up with TRBD2. V gave up 9 bases and J gave up 6 bases; unmatched junction bases: 22. The CDR3 totals 19 residues. Germline CDR1 and CDR2: KGHSH and LQKENI. The DNA for the CDR3 is TGTGCCAGTGAAAAGGAGACTAGCGGGGTCTCCCCGCGGGGCAATGAGCAGTTCTTC. Protein sequence: CASEKETSGVSPRGNEQFF.

Only a few counts were recorded for this clone. The V gene is TRBV19, the J gene TRBJ1-1; D unresolved. V was trimmed by 6 bases and J by 5 bases, leaving 13 bases between them. The length of the CDR3 is 13 residues. In germline, CDR1 is LNHDA, CDR2 SQIVND (reference sequence). The CDR3 here is CASSSDLVTEAFF. Here the CDR3 DNA reads TGTGCCAGTAGCAGTGACTTGGTTACTGAAGCTTTCTTT.

The rearrangement joins TRBV19 to TRBJ2-7, with a weak D call TRBD2 (6 bases). CDR3 size: 11 residues. The germline V gene has CDR1 LNHDA and CDR2 SQIVND (reference sequence). V dropped 6 bases and J dropped 9 bases, with 12 bases sitting between them. In DNA, the CDR3 is TGTGCCAGTAGCCCGGGACTTGGGCAGTACTTC. This sequence encodes CASSPGLGQYF.

The chain combines TRBV5-1 with TRBJ2-5; 10 bases match TRBD2. Germline trimming cut 0 bases from V and 2 bases from J; bases unmatched to any gene: 4. Germline assignment: CDR1 SGHRS and CDR2 YFSETQ. The CDR3 runs to 16 residues. The CDR3 is CASSLGPSGGQETQYF. The CDR3 region has the DNA TGCGCCAGCAGCTTGGGGCCTAGCGGGGGACAAGAGACCCAGTACTTC.

V usage is TRBV19 and J usage is TRBJ1-2, with a possible D match to TRBD1 (6 bases). V was pared by 10 bases and J by 7 bases, with 16 bases between. There are 12 residues in the CDR3. Looked up from germline, CDR1 is LNHDA and CDR2 is SQIVND (reference sequence). This CDR3 reads CATGGRPGGYTF. Written as DNA, the CDR3 is TGTGCCACCGGGGGGCGCCCCGGTGGCTACACCTTC.

This clone was recorded once. The chain joins TRBV6-2 or TRBV6-3 to TRBJ2-1; D ambiguous. From germline, CDR1 is MNHEY and CDR2 SVGEGT. The CDR3 runs to 16 residues. The V end was cut by 5 bases, the J end by 2 bases, with 16 bases between. CDR3 DNA sequence: TGTGCCAGCAGTCGACTGCCCATAACGCCCTACAATGAGCAGTTCTTC. This encodes CASSRLPITPYNEQFF.

This clone was seen a single time. This sequence joins TRBV24-1 and TRBJ2-3; 8 nucleotides agree with TRBD1. This CDR3 is built from 15 residues. V trimming: 9 bases; J trimming: 2 bases; junction bases outside the gene matches: 9. The germline CDR1 and CDR2 sequences are KGHDR and SFDVKD. CDR3 nucleotide sequence: TGTGCCACCGCTCGGACAGGGCAAACCACAGATACGCAGTATTTT. It is translated as CATARTGQTTDTQYF.

The chain carries TRBV3-1 (or the pseudogene TRBV3-2) and TRBJ2-3, with 8 bases fitting TRBD1. The V segment lost 3 bases and the J segment 1 base; nucleotides outside the gene matches: 6. CDR1 LGHDT and CDR2 YNNKEL come from the germline V gene (reference sequence). The CDR3 has 16 amino acids. The CDR3 protein is CASSHLGQARTDTQYF. The CDR3 DNA sequence: TGTGCCAGCAGCCACTTGGGACAGGCGCGCACAGATACGCAGTATTTT.

J is TRBJ1-5 and V is TRBV7-9; TRBD1 aligns across 7 bases. The CDR3 has 12 residues. Germline assignment: CDR1 SEHNR and CDR2 FQNEAQ (reference sequence). Trimming took 7 bases from V and 5 from J; bases not matched to a gene: 2. DNA of the CDR3: TGTGCCAGCAACCAGGGGGATCAGCCCCAGCATTTT. This gives the protein CASNQGDQPQHF.

This clone was detected only a few times. The chain joins TRBV5-4 to TRBJ2-2, with 7 bases that match TRBD2. The J segment lost 2 bases and the V segment lost 2 bases, leaving 6 bases of the junction unmatched. Germline V gives CDR1 SGHNT, CDR2 YYREEE (reference sequence). CDR3 length: 16 residues. CDR3 sequence (DNA): TGTGCCAGCAGCTTTCCGGCTAGCGGTAACACCGGGGAGCTGTTTTTT. It is translated as CASSFPASGNTGELFF.

The J gene is TRBJ1-2, the V gene TRBV5-1, with D unresolved. CDR1 is SGHRS, CDR2 YFSETQ, per germline. The CDR3 contains 14 residues. V lost 0 bases and J 2 bases, leaving 8 bases between the germline ends. CDR3 DNA: TGCGCCAGCAGCTTGGAACCGGGGAACTATGGCTACACCTTC. Translated: CASSLEPGNYGYTF.

This sequence joins TRBV28 and TRBJ2-3; 7 bases match TRBD1. The CDR3 runs to 17 residues. Germline values: CDR1 MDHEN, CDR2 SYDVKM. The V and J ends lost 4 bases and 0 bases, in that order; junction bases with no gene match: 10. DNA of the CDR3: TGTGCCAGCAGTTCATCGCTCGGGACAGAGAGCACAGATACGCAGTATTTT. Translation: CASSSSLGTESTDTQYF.

This clone was recorded once. The chain links TRBV11-3 to TRBJ1-2; D is uncertain. The V end lost 2 bases, the J end lost 4 bases, and 14 bases lay between the germline ends. This CDR3 is 15 amino acids long. Germline CDR1 is SGHNT and CDR2 is YENEEA. The CDR3 loop is CASSLSPPGIYGYTF. CDR3 nucleotides: TGTGCCAGCAGCTTAAGTCCACCCGGGATCTATGGCTACACCTTC.

The rearrangement uses TRBV7-2 and TRBJ2-7; D may be TRBD1 (6 bases). V dropped 4 bases and J dropped 3 bases, with 13 bases sitting between them. Germline CDR1 SGHTA, CDR2 FQGNSA. This CDR3 has 14 amino acids. The CDR3 nucleotides read TGTGCCAGCAGCTCCCACTCGACAGGCTACGAGCAGTACTTC. Amino acid sequence: CASSSHSTGYEQYF.

The chain has TRBV6-1 and TRBJ2-2; TRBD1 is a possible D gene (5 bases). This CDR3 spans 18 amino acids. Germline CDR1 MNHNS, CDR2 SASEGT. The V end lost 4 bases, the J end lost 3 bases, and 21 bases lay between the germline ends. The CDR3 loop reads CASSAGFRESPYTGELFF. DNA for the CDR3: TGTGCCAGCAGTGCCGGATTCAGGGAAAGCCCCTACACCGGGGAGCTGTTTTTT.

The rearrangement links TRBV7-9 to TRBJ1-5; no clear D. CDR3 length: 15 residues. The germline V gene encodes CDR1 SEHNR and CDR2 FQNEAQ (reference sequence). The germline V and J ends were trimmed by 7 bases and 2 bases, with 15 bases remaining between them. CDR3 DNA: TGTGCCAGCACCAAGGACGGAGGCGGCAATCAGCCCCAGCATTTT. Translating it yields CASTKDGGGNQPQHF.

In this sample, this clone turned up many times. This chain links TRBV11-2 with TRBJ2-2, with 7 bases matching TRBD2. The CDR3 length is 15 residues. After removal of 5 bases from V and 5 bases from J, the junction contained 8 bases not matched to a gene. Germline assignment: CDR1 SGHAT and CDR2 FQNNGV. This chain's CDR3 is CASSRSAGETGELFF. The CDR3 DNA sequence: TGTGCCAGCAGCCGGAGTGCGGGAGAGACCGGGGAGCTGTTTTTT.

The chain recombines TRBV27 with TRBJ1-4, with 7 bases fitting TRBD1. The CDR3 has 15 amino acids. In germline, CDR1 is MNHEY, CDR2 SMNVEV (reference sequence). Trimming removed 3 bases from V and 4 bases from J; junction bases left unmatched: 5. CDR3 sequence (DNA): TGTGCCAGCAGTTTCAGGGACAGCCTTAATGAAAAACTGTTTTTT. Its translation: CASSFRDSLNEKLFF.

The chain employs TRBV6-5 and TRBJ2-7; 11 nucleotides agree with TRBD2. The CDR3 contains 15 residues. Germline CDR1 is MNHEY and CDR2 is SVGAGI. V lost 6 bases and J lost 1; bases outside the gene matches: 5. The CDR3 loop reads CASSYSGGDSYEQYF. In nucleotides, the CDR3 is TGTGCCAGCAGCTATAGCGGGGGGGATTCCTACGAGCAGTACTTC.